What follows describes a single T cell receptor (beta chain). Primers for the PCR totalled 60 Vbeta and 13 Jbeta. Assay used: immunoSEQ multiplex PCR; TCRdb lists only in-frame clones, some missing. The sample carries 150,000 to 180,000 clones, 80% recorded once. The data stem from a study of cytomegalovirus exposure and HLA in healthy donors. Sequences were obtained from PBMCs. The clonotype was recovered from a man aged 25 to 40 in good health and CMV-seropositive.

CDR3 sequence (DNA): TGTGCCAGCAGCCCCACCGGGACCGGGGCGGGAGGCTACACCTTC. It yields the protein CASSPTGTGAGGYTF. The chain carries TRBV7-9 and TRBJ1-2; D possibly corresponds to TRBD1 (5 bases). V was pared by 5 bases and J by 8 bases, with 21 bases between. Germline V lookup: CDR1 SEHNR, CDR2 FQNEAQ (reference sequence). The CDR3 consists of 15 residues.